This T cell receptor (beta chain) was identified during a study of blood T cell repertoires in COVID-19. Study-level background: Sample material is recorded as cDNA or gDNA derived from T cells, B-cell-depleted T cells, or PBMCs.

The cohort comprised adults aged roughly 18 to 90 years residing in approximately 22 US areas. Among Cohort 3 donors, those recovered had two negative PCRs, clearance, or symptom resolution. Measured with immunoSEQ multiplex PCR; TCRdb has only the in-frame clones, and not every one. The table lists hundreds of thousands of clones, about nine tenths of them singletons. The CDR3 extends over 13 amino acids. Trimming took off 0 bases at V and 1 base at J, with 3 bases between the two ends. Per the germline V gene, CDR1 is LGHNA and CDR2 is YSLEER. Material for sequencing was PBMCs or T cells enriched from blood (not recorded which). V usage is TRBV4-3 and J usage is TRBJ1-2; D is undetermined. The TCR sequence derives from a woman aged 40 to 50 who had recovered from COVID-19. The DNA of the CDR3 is TGCGCCAGCAGCCAAGACAGTAACTATGGCTACACCTTC. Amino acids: CASSQDSNYGYTF.